Included here is one T cell receptor beta chain sequence, with context. The sample comes from a study of T cell responses to AZD1222 COVID-19 vaccine. Germline values: CDR1 MDHEN, CDR2 SYDVKM. After removal of 5 bases from V and 3 bases from J, the junction contained 1 base not matched to a gene. The CDR3 has 13 amino acids. Profiled with immunoSEQ multiplex PCR; TCRdb holds only in-frame clones, not every one. Among roughly 130,000 clones, roughly 87% were seen once, and the ten largest hold roughly 1.5%. The chain combines TRBV28 with TRBJ1-1; 9 nucleotides align to TRBD1. The sequencing here drew on peripheral blood, taken on day 0 of AZD1222 vaccination. This TCR was recovered from an adult in good health. CDR3 sequence (DNA): TGTGCCAGCAGTGGGGACAGGGACACTGAAGCTTTCTTT. Translation gives CASSGDRDTEAFF.